A single sample is the source of the 29 T cell receptor beta chains below, sequenced in a study of cytomegalovirus exposure and HLA in healthy donors. 13 Jbeta primers and 60 Vbeta primers were used for the PCR. The repertoire was sequenced with immunoSEQ multiplex PCR; TCRdb's copy has only in-frame clones and lacks some. Of some 200,000 clones in the sample, roughly 9.5% were seen once. Source material: PBMCs. The receptor source for this set is a young woman in good health and CMV-seropositive.

The rearrangement joins TRBV7-2 to TRBJ2-5; 7 bases map to TRBD2. The J call is doubtful: the DNA matches TRBJ2-7 better. Germline lookup yields CDR1 SGHTA and CDR2 FQGNSA. The length of the CDR3 is 15 residues. CDR3 in amino acids: CASSLRREAFYEQYF. The CDR3 DNA reads TGTGCCAGCAGCTTAAGACGGGAGGCCTTTTACGAGCAGTACTTC.

The chain joins TRBV5-4 to TRBJ2-1; 9 bases are shared with TRBD2. There are 15 residues in the CDR3. The trim removed 1 base at V and 5 bases at J, leaving 4 bases unmatched. Looked up from germline, CDR1 is SGHNT and CDR2 is YYREEE (reference sequence). CDR3 protein: CASSLRASGNNEQFF. In DNA form, the CDR3 reads TGTGCCAGCAGCTTGAGGGCTAGCGGGAACAATGAGCAGTTCTTC.

The chain uses TRBV4-2 and TRBJ1-2; 7 bases are a match to TRBD1. The CDR3 runs to 15 residues. CDR1 and CDR2 (germline): LGHNA, YNFKEQ. After removal of 3 bases from V and 7 bases from J, the junction contained 11 bases not matched to a gene. The CDR3 here is CASSQTNRGAFGYTF. The CDR3 DNA is TGTGCCAGCAGCCAGACCAACAGGGGTGCTTTTGGCTACACCTTC.

The chain combines TRBV2 with TRBJ2-7; 11 bases line up with TRBD2. Germline V gene data show CDR1 as SNHLY and CDR2 as FYNNEI. CDR3 length: 14 residues. After removal of 4 bases from V and 8 bases from J, the junction contained 7 bases not matched to a gene. The CDR3 bases are TGTGCCAGCAGTGCGACTAGCGGGGATACTAAGCAGTACTTC. Its translation is CASSATSGDTKQYF.

The chain uses TRBV7-9 and TRBJ2-7; 13 bases agree with TRBD2. This CDR3 is built from 15 residues. Germline V gene lookup returns CDR1 SEHNR and CDR2 FQNEAQ (reference sequence). With 5 bases clipped from V and 6 bases from J, the junction kept 7 bases outside the gene matches. This CDR3 is CASSLWTSGSIEQYF. CDR3 sequence (DNA): TGTGCCAGCAGCCTCTGGACTAGCGGGAGTATCGAGCAGTACTTC. Combining the CDR3 with reference TRBV7-9 and TRBJ2-7 gives the whole variable domain DTGVSQNPRHKITKRGQNVTFRCDPISEHNRLYWYRQTLGQGPEFLTYFQNEAQLEKSRLLSDRFSAERPKGSFSTLEIQRTEQGDSAMYLCASSLWTSGSIEQYFGPGTRLTVT.

This clone was seen only a few times. The rearrangement links TRBV30 to TRBJ2-1, with TRBD2 matching 9 bases. This CDR3 is 12 amino acids long. The ends lost 2 bases at V and 16 bases at J; junction bases unmatched: 9. Germline CDR1 is GTSNPN and CDR2 is SVGIG (reference sequence). The CDR3 is CAWSHPGLALFF. CDR3 DNA sequence: TGTGCCTGGAGTCACCCGGGACTAGCTTTATTCTTC.

The chain employs TRBV4-1 and TRBJ2-1; 8 bases are a match to TRBD2. Per germline, CDR1 MGHRA and CDR2 YSYEKL. CDR3 length: 17 amino acids. The V segment lost 3 bases and the J segment 6 bases; nucleotides outside the gene matches: 13. CDR3 sequence (DNA): TGCGCCAGCAGCCAGTCCTCCACACGGGGGGGCGCCAATGAGCAGTTCTTC. It translates to CASSQSSTRGGANEQFF.

The genes are TRBV4-1 and TRBJ2-7; 8 positions agree with TRBD1. The CDR3 length is 14 residues. The germline CDR1 and CDR2 sequences are MGHRA and YSYEKL. The J segment lost 1 base and the V segment lost 5 bases, leaving 4 bases of the junction unmatched. CDR3 DNA: TGCGCCAGCAGCTACGACAGGGGTTCCTACGAGCAGTACTTC. Translating gives CASSYDRGSYEQYF.

This clone was observed a few times. The rearrangement joins TRBV9 to TRBJ1-4; TRBD1 might be the D (5 bases). Germline V gene data show CDR1 as SGDLS and CDR2 as YYNGEE. V was pared by 0 bases and J by 6 bases, with 15 bases between. The CDR3 length is 16 residues. The CDR3 bases are TGTGCCAGCAGCGTAGCTAACAAGGGGAATTATGAAAAACTGTTTTTT. This encodes CASSVANKGNYEKLFF. Full variable domain (missing parts from reference TRBV9 and TRBJ1-4): DSGVTQTPKHLITATGQRVTLRCSPRSGDLSVYWYQQSLDQGLQFLIQYYNGEERAKGNILERFSAQQFPDLHSELNLSSLELGDSALYFCASSVANKGNYEKLFFGSGTQLSVL.

Only a few counts were recorded for this clone. The chain is built from TRBV27 and TRBJ1-1; D gene uncertain. With 3 bases removed from V and 11 bases from J, the gap between germline ends came to 16 bases. Germline-derived CDR1 and CDR2 are MNHEY and SMNVEV (reference sequence). This CDR3 is built from 13 residues. CDR3 nucleotide sequence: TGTGCCAGCAGTTTGATGGGTGGCCCTAGGGCTTTCTTT. Translating gives CASSLMGGPRAFF.

The sample holds a few counts of this clone. This chain connects TRBV6-1 to TRBJ1-2; possibly TRBD1 for D (5 bases). This CDR3 has 14 residues. Germline CDR1 is MNHNS and CDR2 is SASEGT. V was cut by 6 bases and J by 5 bases, with 16 bases left in between. CDR3 sequence reads: CASSRGGLPYGYTF. The CDR3 DNA sequence: TGTGCCAGCAGCCGGGGGGGACTCCCGTATGGCTACACCTTC.

This chain joins TRBV4-1 and TRBJ2-1, with 9 bases that match TRBD2. CDR1 and CDR2 (germline): MGHRA, YSYEKL. This CDR3 comprises 18 residues. The J segment lost 3 bases and the V segment lost 0 bases, leaving 9 bases of the junction unmatched. CDR3 in DNA: TGCGCCAGCAGCCAAGATACGCAGCGGGAGGACCGCTACAATGAGCAGTTCTTC. Its translation is CASSQDTQREDRYNEQFF.

This clone was seen a few times. The rearrangement joins TRBV18 to TRBJ1-2; 9 bases map to TRBD1. The junction had 6 bases not matched to a gene; V was cut back by 0 bases and J by 4 bases. The CDR3 totals 16 residues. From germline, CDR1 is KGHSH and CDR2 LQKENI. The CDR3 DNA is TGTGCCAGCTCACCACCTTCGACAGGGGGGTCCTATGGCTACACCTTC. Translation gives CASSPPSTGGSYGYTF.

The chain recombines TRBV19 with TRBJ2-7; no clear D. This CDR3 has 13 amino acids. Germline V gene sequence: CDR1 LNHDA, CDR2 SQIVND (reference sequence). V dropped 3 bases and J dropped 2 bases, with 8 bases sitting between them. DNA of the CDR3: TGTGCCAGTAGTATGGGCAGGACCTACGAGCAGTACTTC. It codes for CASSMGRTYEQYF.

The chain carries TRBV7-9 and TRBJ2-3; D call uncertain. This CDR3 spans 13 amino acids. Looked up from germline, CDR1 is SEHNR and CDR2 is FQNEAQ (reference sequence). V dropped 5 bases and J dropped 2 bases, with 8 bases sitting between them. The CDR3 nucleotides are TGTGCCAGCAGCCTTGCTATCACAGATACGCAGTATTTT. Translating gives CASSLAITDTQYF.

CDR3: CASSPTEIRLAGSDTQYF. The CDR3 bases are TGTGCCAGCAGCCCCACAGAGATTCGACTAGCGGGATCAGATACGCAGTATTTT. The chain has TRBV9 and TRBJ2-3; 11 bases line up with TRBD2. Germline V gene sequence: CDR1 SGDLS, CDR2 YYNGEE. V shed 4 bases, J shed 4 bases, and the junction held 14 bases outside the gene matches. This CDR3 has 18 amino acids.

V gene TRBV7-9 combines with J gene TRBJ2-5; TRBD1 agrees at 10 bases. The J segment lost 4 bases and the V segment lost 0 bases, leaving 5 bases of the junction unmatched. The germline gives CDR1 SEHNR, CDR2 FQNEAQ (reference sequence). The CDR3 totals 16 residues. The CDR3, as DNA: TGTGCCAGCAGCTTAGCCCGGACAGGGGGGGGAGAGACCCAGTACTTC. Translation gives CASSLARTGGGETQYF.

This chain connects TRBV5-1 to TRBJ2-7; a weak D match, TRBD1 (6 bases). The V end lost 4 bases, the J end lost 0 bases, and 14 bases lay between the germline ends. The CDR3 consists of 15 residues. CDR1 is SGHRS and CDR2 is YFSETQ in the germline V gene. CDR3 sequence reads: CASSPTGFSSYEQYF. The CDR3 DNA sequence: TGCGCCAGCAGCCCGACAGGTTTCAGCTCCTACGAGCAGTACTTC.

This clone has ten or more counts. The chain links TRBV5-1 to TRBJ1-3, with TRBD1 as a possible D gene (5 bases). Germline V gene data show CDR1 as SGHRS and CDR2 as YFSETQ. CDR3 size: 14 residues. Trimming cost V 4 bases and J 4 bases, with 12 bases left between them. The DNA for the CDR3 is TGCGCCAGCAGCGAAGGGGTCATGGGAAACACCATATATTTT. This sequence encodes CASSEGVMGNTIYF.

The chain links TRBV15 to TRBJ1-5; TRBD1 matches at 8 bases. The V gene end was trimmed by 3 bases and the J gene end by 9 bases; junction bases not matched to a gene: 7. Germline-derived CDR1 and CDR2 are LNHNV and YYDKDF (reference sequence). The CDR3 extends over 14 amino acids. The DNA of the CDR3 is TGTGCCACCAGCAGTGGCCTCGGGACAGGGCCCCAGCATTTT. It translates to CATSSGLGTGPQHF.

The chain combines TRBV5-4 with TRBJ2-7; a weak D match, TRBD1 (6 bases). This CDR3 comprises 13 residues. V was cut by 3 bases and J by 5 bases, with 12 bases left in between. Germline loops: CDR1 SGHNT, CDR2 YYREEE (reference sequence). The CDR3 protein is CASSSTGIHEQYF. The CDR3 DNA reads as TGTGCCAGCAGCTCCACAGGGATCCACGAGCAGTACTTC.

V gene TRBV7-8 combines with J gene TRBJ2-7; 8 bases are a match to TRBD1. The CDR3 sequence is 15 residues long. Trimming took 5 bases from V and 1 from J; bases not matched to a gene: 7. Germline CDR1 SGHVS, CDR2 FQNEAQ. The CDR3 coding sequence is TGTGCCAGCAGCCCCGGGACAGGCCTTTCCTACGAGCAGTACTTC. Translating gives CASSPGTGLSYEQYF.

This clone was found a few times. The J gene is TRBJ1-2, the V gene TRBV6-5; D is unresolved. Trimming pared 3 bases from V and 8 bases from J, leaving 13 bases between. Looked up from germline, CDR1 is MNHEY and CDR2 is SVGAGI. CDR3 length: 13 amino acids. The CDR3 nucleotides read TGTGCCAGCAGTTATGGTAGATCCCGGGGCTACACCTTC. The encoded protein is CASSYGRSRGYTF.

This chain links TRBV9 with TRBJ2-7; D remains ambiguous. V lost 0 bases, J lost 4 bases, and 14 bases lay in between. In germline, CDR1 is SGDLS, CDR2 YYNGEE. This CDR3 has 15 residues. CDR3 amino acids: CASSVDPASGYEQYF. The CDR3 nucleotides are TGTGCCAGCAGCGTAGATCCGGCCTCAGGATACGAGCAGTACTTC. The complete variable domain, with remaining parts taken from reference TRBV9 and TRBJ2-7, reads DSGVTQTPKHLITATGQRVTLRCSPRSGDLSVYWYQQSLDQGLQFLIQYYNGEERAKGNILERFSAQQFPDLHSELNLSSLELGDSALYFCASSVDPASGYEQYFGPGTRLTVT.

This clone was observed a handful of times. The chain carries TRBV2 and TRBJ1-2; 11 nucleotides line up with TRBD1. J was trimmed by 5 bases and V by 6 bases; bases with no gene match: 8. The CDR3 is 15 residues long. In germline, CDR1 is SNHLY, CDR2 FYNNEI. CDR3 region: CASRRDRGFRYGYTF. The CDR3 DNA sequence: TGTGCCAGCAGAAGGGACAGGGGGTTTAGGTATGGCTACACCTTC.

This clone was counted between two and nine times. Germline and junction disagree at one end, which may indicate a read error. This chain links TRBV7-9 with TRBJ2-1; 7 bases are shared with TRBD2. From germline, CDR1 is SEHNR and CDR2 FQNEAQ (reference sequence). The CDR3 covers 12 residues. The CDR3 here is CASSLEEGGPVF. CDR3 DNA: TGTGCCAGCAGCTTAGAAGAGGGAGGGCCTGTCTTC.

The rearrangement uses TRBV7-9 and TRBJ2-5, with 8 bases aligning to TRBD2. This CDR3 comprises 15 residues. Germline V gene data show CDR1 as SEHNR and CDR2 as FQNEAQ (reference sequence). With 5 bases clipped from V and 2 bases from J, the junction kept 7 bases outside the gene matches. CDR3 region: CASSPVAGIQETQYF. The CDR3 nucleotides read TGTGCCAGCAGCCCAGTAGCGGGAATACAAGAGACCCAGTACTTC.

This clone was counted between two and nine times. This sequence joins TRBV6-6 and TRBJ2-3, with TRBD2 matching 7 bases. CDR1 MNHNY and CDR2 SVGAGI come from the germline V gene (reference sequence). With V trimmed by 2 bases and J by 3 bases, 2 bases remained unmatched. The CDR3 length is 14 residues. The CDR3: CASSYGGRTDTQYF. The CDR3 DNA sequence: TGTGCCAGCAGTTACGGCGGGAGAACAGATACGCAGTATTTT.

The chain employs TRBV6-5 and TRBJ2-3; the D gene is possibly TRBD1 (6 bases). The V gene's germline CDR1 is MNHEY and CDR2 SVGAGI. This CDR3 has 15 residues. With 5 bases removed from V and 3 bases from J, the gap between germline ends came to 15 bases. The DNA of the CDR3 is TGTGCCAGCAGTCAGGGACACCCCTTGACAGATACGCAGTATTTT. It specifies CASSQGHPLTDTQYF.